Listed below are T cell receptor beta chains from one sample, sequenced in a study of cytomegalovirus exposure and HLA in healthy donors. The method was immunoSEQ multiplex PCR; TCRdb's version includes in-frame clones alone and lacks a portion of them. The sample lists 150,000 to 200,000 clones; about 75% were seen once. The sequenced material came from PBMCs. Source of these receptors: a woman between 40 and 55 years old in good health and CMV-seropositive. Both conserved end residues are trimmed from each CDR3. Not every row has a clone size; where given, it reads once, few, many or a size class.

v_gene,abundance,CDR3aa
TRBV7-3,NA,ASSLNSGGYEQY
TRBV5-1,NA,ASSSQGTGNTIY
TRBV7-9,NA,ASSSSLSDTQY
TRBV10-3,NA,AISTPGLAGYNEQF
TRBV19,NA,ASSGPEQF
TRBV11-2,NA,ASSLVRGSTSGANVLT
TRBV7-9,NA,ASSRGSNQPQH
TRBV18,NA,ASYQALNTEAF
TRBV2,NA,ASSELSPGVGSPLH
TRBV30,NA,AARRDSNSPLH
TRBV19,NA,ASTPGQGALGYT
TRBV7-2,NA,ASSPFGGRIDTQY
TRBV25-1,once,ASSGGLAGISYEQY
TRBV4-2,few,ASSQEMWGAGASTTGELF
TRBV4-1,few,ASSQGMTGRNTEAF
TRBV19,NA,ASRQGSNQPQH
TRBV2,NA,ASSGPSGPGVNEQF
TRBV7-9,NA,ASSLALVGRVAEQF
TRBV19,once,ASSSSGTTNTGELF
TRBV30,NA,AWRGRGGAAYEQY
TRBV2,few,ASTYLRGSGTDTQY
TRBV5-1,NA,ATRGELSSYEQY
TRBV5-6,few,ASSFTRVEQY
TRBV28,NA,ASSPLYEQY
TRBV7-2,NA,ASSLESNRAGETQY
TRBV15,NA,ATSRDNKQRGGTQY
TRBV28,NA,ASSLGTGFFQPQH
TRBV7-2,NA,ASSWEGGHTDTQY
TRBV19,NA,ASSIGQTRREKLF
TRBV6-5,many,ASSYGRTEAF
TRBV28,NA,ASSYTDTQY
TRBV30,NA,AWNRDLNTEAF
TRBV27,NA,ASSPYTDTQY
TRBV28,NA,ASSPSISGNTIY
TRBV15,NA,ATSRATSGRAETQY
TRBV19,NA,ASSMGSGRAVNEQF
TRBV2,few,ASSEGSSGGYEQY
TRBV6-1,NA,ASSELGGEYNSPLH
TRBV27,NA,ASRSAGGFADTQY
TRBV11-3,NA,ASSPTGVAGANVLT
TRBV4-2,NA,ASSQEPRTSSYEQY
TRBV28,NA,ASSRTRMEKLF
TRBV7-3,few,ASRREAGELF
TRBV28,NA,ASSWDRNTEAF
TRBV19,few,ASRPRDRTNYGYT
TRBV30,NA,AWSVKGGSVLMLHEQY
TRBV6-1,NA,ASSDPYRGGNEKLF
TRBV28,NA,ASRRDREHPQLWLGT
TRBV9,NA,ASSPGQVRFVHGYT
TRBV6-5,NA,ASSLRSSTDTQY
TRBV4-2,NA,ASSQDDGTSGIQETQY
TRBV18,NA,ASSAGSYNEQF
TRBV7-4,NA,ASSSSGLAGIVGSRDTGELF
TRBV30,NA,ACTTGTYEQY
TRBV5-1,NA,ASSSAPLAEYTDTQY
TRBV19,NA,ASSTLGQGVEQY
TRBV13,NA,ASSFPTMNTEAF
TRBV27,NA,ASSFASSYEQY
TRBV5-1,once,ASSLMAGDYEQY